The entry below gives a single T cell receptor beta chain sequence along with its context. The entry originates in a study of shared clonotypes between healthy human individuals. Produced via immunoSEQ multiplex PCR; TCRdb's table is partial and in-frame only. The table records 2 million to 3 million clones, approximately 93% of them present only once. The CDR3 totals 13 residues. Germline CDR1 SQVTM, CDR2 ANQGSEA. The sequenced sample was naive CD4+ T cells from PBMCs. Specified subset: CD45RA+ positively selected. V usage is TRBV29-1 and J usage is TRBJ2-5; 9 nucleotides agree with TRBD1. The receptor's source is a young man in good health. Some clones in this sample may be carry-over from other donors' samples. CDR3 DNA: TGCAGACACAGGGGGCATTTACAAGAGACCCAGTACTTC. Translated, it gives CRHRGHLQETQYF.